The 25 T cell receptor beta chains listed next were all sequenced from one sample in a study of T cell changes during pregnancy in multiple sclerosis (dated by TCRdb to between 2018 and 2021). The library was prepared using the immunoSEQ multiplex PCR assay. TCRdb provides this immuneACCESS table in a form limited to in-frame rearrangements. Some clones are lacking; in checked studies, under half of them reflect an unresolved V gene, and why the rest are absent is not known. Present in this sample are approximately 74,000 clones, 85% to 95% of which were seen just once. The ten largest account for about 2% of the sample. The source was peripheral blood, collected before pregnancy. These receptors were collected from a female donor with multiple sclerosis, enrolled in a pregnancy study.

This clone was seen a few times. The chain combines TRBV14 with TRBJ2-7; 11 bases are a match to TRBD2. The CDR3 spans 14 residues. The germline V gene encodes CDR1 SGHDN and CDR2 FVKESK. The V segment lost 4 bases and the J segment 6 bases; nucleotides outside the gene matches: 5. CDR3 nucleotide sequence: TGTGCCAGCAGCCCTACTAGCGGGAGACCCGAGCAGTACTTC. Translation: CASSPTSGRPEQYF.

The chain employs TRBV4-3 and TRBJ2-5; 7 nucleotides line up with TRBD2. V was pared by 4 bases and J by 5 bases, with 10 bases of the junction left unmatched. CDR1 and CDR2 from the germline V gene are LGHNA and YSLEER. The CDR3 is made up of 15 amino acids. This CDR3 is CASSLLLSAGETQYF. In DNA form, the CDR3 reads TGCGCCAGCAGCCTCCTTTTGTCAGCGGGGGAGACCCAGTACTTC.

The V gene is TRBV5-6, the J gene TRBJ2-1; D unclear. CDR3 length equals 14 residues. CDR1 SGHDT and CDR2 YYEEEE come from the germline V gene. V was cut by 1 base and J by 6 bases, with 11 bases left in between. CDR3 loop: CASSLSVWVNEQFF. The CDR3 region has the DNA TGTGCCAGCAGCTTGAGCGTATGGGTCAATGAGCAGTTCTTC. Complete variable domain (other parts from reference TRBV5-6 and TRBJ2-1): DAGVTQSPTHLIKTRGQQVTLRCSPKSGHDTVSWYQQALGQGPQFIFQYYEEEERQRGNFPDRFSGHQFPNYSSELNVNALLLGDSALYLCASSLSVWVNEQFFGPGTRLTVL.

A remark on this clone: The junction differs from germline at one of its ends, possibly a read error. The rearrangement links TRBV7-7 to TRBJ2-3; TRBD2 aligns across 7 bases. This CDR3 has 14 amino acids. In germline, CDR1 is SSHAT, CDR2 FNYEAQ (reference sequence). CDR3 in amino acids: CASSQTQAGDTQYF. DNA of the CDR3: TGTGCTAGCAGTCAAACTCAAGCGGGGGATACGCAGTATTTT.

The V gene is TRBV19, the J gene TRBJ1-2; the match to TRBD1 covers 11 bases. CDR3 length equals 16 residues. The V and J ends lost 5 bases and 4 bases, in that order; junction bases with no gene match: 9. CDR1 and CDR2 from the germline V gene are LNHDA and SQIVND (reference sequence). The DNA for the CDR3 is TGTGCCAGTAGTCCCAATAGCGGGACAGGGGGCTATGGCTACACCTTC. Its translation is CASSPNSGTGGYGYTF.

CDR3 amino acids: CASSSLTGRTADEQFF. CDR3 in DNA: TGTGCCAGCAGTTCCCTGACAGGGAGGACCGCAGATGAGCAGTTCTTC. This sequence joins TRBV6-5 and TRBJ2-1; possibly TRBD1 for D (7 bases). The CDR3 is made up of 16 amino acids. Germline-derived CDR1 and CDR2 are MNHEY and SVGAGI. The ends were cut back, 4 bases at V and 8 bases at J, with 21 bases in the middle.

The V gene is TRBV27, the J gene TRBJ2-7; 15 nucleotides agree with TRBD2. Losses at the gene ends were 2 bases for V and 1 base for J; bases not matched to a gene: 3. Germline CDR1 MNHEY, CDR2 SMNVEV (reference sequence). This CDR3 region has 17 residues. This chain's CDR3 is CASSLGGLAGGSYEQYF. CDR3 sequence (DNA): TGTGCCAGCAGTTTAGGGGGACTAGCGGGAGGTTCCTACGAGCAGTACTTC.

The chain employs TRBV27 and TRBJ2-7; TRBD1 agrees at 9 bases. Looked up from germline, CDR1 is MNHEY and CDR2 is SMNVEV (reference sequence). The CDR3 sequence is 15 residues long. With 4 bases clipped from V and 6 bases from J, the junction kept 10 bases outside the gene matches. CDR3 loop: CASSYLGQGQSEQYF. In DNA, the CDR3 is TGTGCCAGCAGTTACTTAGGACAGGGGCAATCCGAGCAGTACTTC.

The rearrangement uses TRBV4-1 and TRBJ2-3; 7 bases are a match to TRBD2. The germline V gene has CDR1 MGHRA and CDR2 YSYEKL. The CDR3 consists of 14 residues. After removal of 1 base from V and 6 bases from J, the junction contained 4 bases not matched to a gene. Here the CDR3 reads CASSQGTSEDTQYF. The CDR3 nucleotides read TGCGCCAGCAGCCAAGGGACTAGTGAGGATACGCAGTATTTT.

This clone was counted a few times. This chain connects TRBV7-2 to TRBJ2-7, with a weak D call TRBD1 (6 bases). This CDR3 spans 14 amino acids. The germline CDR1 and CDR2 sequences are SGHTA and FQGNSA. Trimming left V 5 bases short and J 3 bases short, with 14 bases between. The CDR3 coding sequence is TGTGCCAGCAGCCCAGACAGGTACTACTACGAGCAGTACTTC. Protein sequence: CASSPDRYYYEQYF.

CDR3 in DNA: TGTGCCAGCAGCCAAGTGAGGAGCTCCTACGAGCAGTACTTC. Translating gives CASSQVRSSYEQYF. The rearrangement joins TRBV14 to TRBJ2-7; D not certain. Germline V lookup: CDR1 SGHDN, CDR2 FVKESK. V lost 1 base and J 0 bases, leaving 7 bases between the germline ends. The length of the CDR3 is 14 residues.

This chain's CDR3 is CASSPDFGPGQLTRNEQFF. CDR3 bases: TGTGCCAGCAGCCCTGATTTTGGCCCGGGACAGCTGACTAGGAATGAGCAGTTCTTC. The J gene is TRBJ2-1, the V gene TRBV11-2, with D possibly being TRBD1 (7 bases). Per germline, CDR1 SGHAT and CDR2 FQNNGV. CDR3 length: 19 amino acids. V lost 5 bases to trimming and J lost 7 bases, with 30 bases between them.

The table lists this clone with many counts. The chain combines TRBV5-4 with TRBJ1-1; D remains ambiguous. The germline V and J ends were trimmed by 0 bases and 5 bases, with 8 bases remaining between them. The germline CDR1 and CDR2 sequences are SGHNT and YYREEE (reference sequence). The CDR3 consists of 13 residues. The CDR3 region is CASSLVTETEAFF. The CDR3 DNA follows: TGTGCCAGCAGCTTGGTCACGGAGACTGAAGCTTTCTTT.

The J gene is TRBJ2-5, the V gene TRBV5-1; a weak D match, TRBD1 (5 bases). Germline CDR1 is SGHRS and CDR2 is YFSETQ. V dropped 0 bases and J dropped 7 bases, with 13 bases sitting between them. The CDR3 has 14 amino acids. CDR3 nucleotide sequence: TGCGCCAGCAGCTTGGACAGATCTCAGGGGACCCAGTACTTC. Its protein is CASSLDRSQGTQYF.

The rearrangement uses TRBV18 and TRBJ1-1, with D tentatively TRBD1 (5 bases). Trimming pared 2 bases from V and 4 bases from J, leaving 14 bases between. Per germline, CDR1 KGHSH and CDR2 LQKENI. There are 15 residues in the CDR3. In DNA form, the CDR3 reads TGTGCCAGCTCACCATCCGGACACCTGGGCACTGAAGCTTTCTTT. It encodes CASSPSGHLGTEAFF.

The V call is TRBV19, the J call TRBJ2-3, with 8 bases fitting TRBD2. CDR1 LNHDA and CDR2 SQIVND come from the germline V gene (reference sequence). The CDR3 has 16 amino acids. Trimming cost V 3 bases and J 0 bases; bases outside gene matches: 5. This chain's CDR3 is CASSILSGASTDTQYF. The CDR3, as DNA: TGTGCCAGTAGTATTCTTAGCGGGGCTAGCACAGATACGCAGTATTTT.

This chain connects TRBV19 to TRBJ2-3; TRBD2 agrees at 9 bases. The CDR3 covers 16 residues. CDR1 and CDR2 (germline): LNHDA, SQIVND (reference sequence). V lost 0 bases, J lost 2 bases, and 3 bases stayed unmatched. The CDR3 region has the DNA TGTGCCAGTAGTATAGAAGCGGGAGGATACACAGATACGCAGTATTTT. Protein product: CASSIEAGGYTDTQYF.

This sequence joins TRBV28 and TRBJ2-5, with D maybe TRBD1 (5 bases). This CDR3 comprises 13 residues. Trimming left V 2 bases short and J 5 bases short, with 9 bases between. From germline, CDR1 is MDHEN and CDR2 SYDVKM. The CDR3 here is CASSLVAGETQYF. The CDR3, as DNA: TGTGCCAGCAGTTTAGTAGCAGGGGAGACCCAGTACTTC.

V is TRBV18 and J is TRBJ2-3, with 11 bases fitting TRBD1. The V segment lost 0 bases and the J segment 8 bases; nucleotides outside the gene matches: 4. Germline V gene data show CDR1 as KGHSH and CDR2 as LQKENI. The CDR3 consists of 15 residues. CDR3 sequence (DNA): TGTGCCAGCTCACCACCGGGACAGGGGGTTGGTACGCAGTATTTT. Its protein is CASSPPGQGVGTQYF.

The CDR3 DNA reads as TGTGCCAGTAGTATGTTGGAGGTCTATGGCTACACCTTC. Translation: CASSMLEVYGYTF. This chain joins TRBV19 and TRBJ1-2; D is ambiguous. V gave up 3 bases and J gave up 4 bases, with 9 bases separating them. Germline loops: CDR1 LNHDA, CDR2 SQIVND (reference sequence). The CDR3 is 13 amino acids.

V is TRBV14 and J is TRBJ2-7; the match to TRBD1 covers 11 bases. The CDR3 runs to 14 residues. The germline gives CDR1 SGHDN, CDR2 FVKESK. The trim removed 4 bases at V and 7 bases at J, leaving 6 bases unmatched. The CDR3 DNA reads TGTGCCAGCAGCCCGGGGACAGGGGGGGAAGAGCAGTACTTC. As protein: CASSPGTGGEEQYF.

The chain carries TRBV11-3 and TRBJ2-7; the D gene is possibly TRBD2 (5 bases). The CDR3 covers 13 residues. Germline CDR1 is SGHNT and CDR2 is YENEEA. V was pared by 1 base and J by 7 bases, with 11 bases between. This chain's CDR3 is CASSLAGFREQYF. Written as DNA, the CDR3 is TGTGCCAGCAGCTTAGCGGGATTCAGGGAGCAGTACTTC.

This chain uses TRBV4-3 with TRBJ2-3, with 10 bases identical to TRBD2. This CDR3 spans 19 amino acids. Germline V gene sequence: CDR1 LGHNA, CDR2 YSLEER. V trimming: 0 bases; J trimming: 4 bases; junction bases outside the gene matches: 13. CDR3 sequence reads: CASSQDSSLLAGWPDTQYF. CDR3 nucleotides: TGCGCCAGCAGCCAAGATTCGTCCTTACTAGCGGGATGGCCAGATACGCAGTATTTT.

The rearrangement uses TRBV19 and TRBJ1-1; D gene ambiguous. Between the trimmed V and J ends, which lost 1 base and 0 bases, there was a span of 12 bases. This CDR3 has 16 amino acids. Germline CDR1 reads LNHDA; CDR2 reads SQIVND (reference sequence). Here the CDR3 reads CASSIGGSSLNTEAFF. The CDR3, as DNA: TGTGCCAGTAGTATAGGAGGTTCAAGTCTGAACACTGAAGCTTTCTTT.

The chain has TRBV7-9 and TRBJ1-4; the match to TRBD1 covers 8 bases. Germline V lookup: CDR1 SEHNR, CDR2 FQNEAQ (reference sequence). V was pared by 5 bases and J by 3 bases, with 5 bases of the junction left unmatched. The CDR3 covers 15 residues. The CDR3 sequence: CASSAPGQANEKLFF. Here the CDR3 DNA reads TGTGCCAGCAGCGCACCGGGACAGGCTAATGAAAAACTGTTTTTT.